These 31 T cell receptor beta chains came from one sample sequenced in a study of monozygotic twins with inflammatory bowel disease. TCRdb re-called the 5' RACE reads; one entry per CDR3 protein, DNA not given. Listed are some 200,000 distinct CDR3 sequences; approximately 1.6% falls within the top ten. Sequences were obtained from blood. The receptor set was obtained from a human donor with ulcerative colitis or Crohn's disease, or a healthy co-twin of an affected twin (not recorded which).

The genes are TRBV10-3 and TRBJ2-3; the D call from TCRdb, TRBD1, cannot be confirmed without DNA. The germline gives CDR1 ENHRY, CDR2 SYGVKD. This CDR3 region has 18 residues. The CDR3 reads CAISETLNSGASTDTQYF.

This chain connects TRBV20-1 to TRBJ1-4; TCRdb calls TRBD1, which cannot be checked without DNA. Germline V gene sequence: CDR1 DFQATT, CDR2 SNEGSKA (reference sequence). The CDR3 spans 13 residues. CDR3 protein: CSASTDSKEKLFF.

The chain couples TRBV5-4 to TRBJ2-5; the TCRdb call, TRBD1, lacks DNA for checking. Germline values: CDR1 SGHNT, CDR2 YYREEE (reference sequence). The CDR3 totals 16 residues. The CDR3 sequence is CASSLAGTGSPETQYF.

The CDR3 spells CASSLQGARNIQYF. The V gene is TRBV5-1, the J gene TRBJ2-4; TCRdb's assignment of TRBD1 cannot be checked, as there is no DNA. The germline V gene has CDR1 SGHRS and CDR2 YFSETQ. The CDR3 sequence is 14 residues long. Looking up the rest from reference TRBV5-1 and TRBJ2-4 gives the full variable domain: KAGVTQTPRYLIKTRGQQVTLSCSPISGHRSVSWYQQTPGQGLQFLFEYFSETQRNKGNFPGRFSGRQFSNSRSEMNVSTLELGDSALYLCASSLQGARNIQYFGAGTRLSVL.

V is TRBV20-1 and J is TRBJ2-2; TCRdb proposes TRBD2, but this gene call is untestable without DNA. The CDR3 loop spans 12 amino acids. Per the germline V gene, CDR1 is DFQATT and CDR2 is SNEGSKA (reference sequence). CDR3 sequence reads: CSAAGRPGELFF.

V gene TRBV12-3 or TRBV12-4 combines with J gene TRBJ2-7; the TRBD1 assignment by TCRdb is unverifiable without DNA. The CDR3 loop spans 12 amino acids. This chain's CDR3 is CASSSGGNEQYF.

This chain connects TRBV6-5 to TRBJ2-1. The germline V gene encodes CDR1 MNHEY and CDR2 SVGAGI. The CDR3 is made up of 12 amino acids. CDR3 amino acids: CASSPTGDEQFF.

The chain couples TRBV10-3 to TRBJ2-5. The CDR3 loop spans 13 amino acids. Germline loops: CDR1 ENHRY, CDR2 SYGVKD. CDR3 in amino acids: CAISTRAQETQYF.

The rearrangement links TRBV18 to TRBJ2-7; with no DNA, the TCRdb D assignment of TRBD2 cannot be verified. Germline V gives CDR1 KGHSH, CDR2 LQKENI. This CDR3 contains 14 residues. This CDR3 reads CASSPYAERGEQYF.

The gene calls are TRBV20-1 and TRBJ2-6; TCRdb reports TRBD1, a call that lacks DNA to check it against. Germline V gives CDR1 DFQATT, CDR2 SNEGSKA (reference sequence). CDR3 length equals 17 residues. The CDR3 is CSASSGTGTHGANVLTF.

This sequence joins TRBV3-1 and TRBJ1-2; TCRdb outputs TRBD1, but without DNA this stays unchecked. Per the germline V gene, CDR1 is LGHDT and CDR2 is YNNKEL (reference sequence). The CDR3 contains 13 residues. The CDR3: CASSGRTDYGYTF.

This chain uses TRBV6-1 with TRBJ2-7; the TRBD1 assignment by TCRdb is unverifiable without DNA. The CDR3 spans 14 residues. Germline loops: CDR1 MNHNS, CDR2 SASEGT. The CDR3 region is CASSERDGPYEQYF.

This chain links TRBV7-6 with TRBJ2-3; as DNA is missing, the TRBD2 call by TCRdb cannot be tested. Germline lookup yields CDR1 SGHVS and CDR2 FNYEAQ. The CDR3 consists of 18 residues. The CDR3 here is CASSSRLAGGPGADTQYF.

This rearrangement joins TRBV6-7 to TRBJ1-5. TRBV6-7 has ORF status, its function being uncertain. CDR3 length: 16 amino acids. CDR3 loop: CASSYYGEERNQPQHF.

The chain carries TRBV10-3 and TRBJ1-1. The germline V gene has CDR1 ENHRY and CDR2 SYGVKD. The CDR3 is 14 amino acids. The CDR3 region is CAISETGPNTEAFF.

V usage is TRBV7-8 and J usage is TRBJ1-5. The V gene's germline CDR1 is SGHVS and CDR2 FQNEAQ. The CDR3 runs to 16 residues. CDR3 sequence reads: CASSLVAGSGNQPQHF.

The rearrangement joins TRBV20-1 to TRBJ2-5; TCRdb gives TRBD1 as the D gene, but with no DNA this cannot be confirmed. CDR1 DFQATT and CDR2 SNEGSKA come from the germline V gene (reference sequence). The CDR3 consists of 14 residues. The CDR3 sequence is CSARTGGGKETQYF.

The V gene is TRBV18, the J gene TRBJ2-7; TCRdb's D call of TRBD1 is untestable without DNA. The CDR3 has 14 residues. Germline CDR1 KGHSH, CDR2 LQKENI. CDR3: CASSPPSTVYEQYF.

V usage is TRBV28 and J usage is TRBJ1-2; the TRBD1 assignment by TCRdb is unverifiable without DNA. CDR3 length: 14 residues. Germline CDR1 MDHEN, CDR2 SYDVKM. The CDR3 region is CASSGRGDRAGYTF.

This chain connects TRBV5-1 to TRBJ1-6; there is no DNA to check the TCRdb D call of TRBD1. Germline V CDR1 and CDR2: SGHRS, YFSETQ. This CDR3 region has 15 residues. CDR3 sequence reads: CASSLRTEANSPLHF.

J is TRBJ1-4 and V is TRBV6-6. CDR3 length equals 11 residues. The germline V gene encodes CDR1 MNHNY and CDR2 SVGAGI (reference sequence). The CDR3 spells CASMGNEKLFF.

The V and J genes are TRBV10-3 and TRBJ2-7; absent DNA, TCRdb's TRBD2 call cannot be checked. This CDR3 is 14 amino acids long. CDR1 is ENHRY and CDR2 is SYGVKD in the germline V gene. CDR3: CAISKSGGVIEQYF.

V usage is TRBV20-1 and J usage is TRBJ2-3; TCRdb's assignment of TRBD2 cannot be checked, as there is no DNA. CDR1 and CDR2 from the germline V gene are DFQATT and SNEGSKA (reference sequence). CDR3 length equals 15 residues. The CDR3 is CSARDRGAWADTQYF.

The chain joins TRBV24-1 to TRBJ1-4. Looked up from germline, CDR1 is KGHDR and CDR2 is SFDVKD. This CDR3 is 13 amino acids long. CDR3 region: CATSSETNEKLFF.

V gene TRBV25-1 combines with J gene TRBJ2-1; TCRdb names TRBD1, which stays unverified in the absence of DNA. The CDR3 length is 16 residues. Germline V gives CDR1 MGHDK, CDR2 SYGVNS. The chain's CDR3 is CASSHMRTVSYNEQFF.

The CDR3 loop is CASSLEAGRNTGELFF. The gene calls are TRBV5-1 and TRBJ2-2; TCRdb's assignment of TRBD2 cannot be checked, as there is no DNA. The germline CDR1 and CDR2 sequences are SGHRS and YFSETQ. The CDR3 sequence is 16 residues long.

This rearrangement joins TRBV6-1 to TRBJ2-6; TCRdb indicates TRBD1, and absent DNA this call remains unverified. The germline V gene encodes CDR1 MNHNS and CDR2 SASEGT. This CDR3 comprises 19 residues. CDR3 protein: CASSIPTGGLSSGANVLTF.

The chain employs TRBV7-2 and TRBJ2-1; with no DNA, the TCRdb D assignment of TRBD2 cannot be verified. Germline assignment: CDR1 SGHTA and CDR2 FQGNSA. This CDR3 is built from 15 residues. CDR3: CASSLGGGAFHEQFF.

V and J are TRBV5-4 and TRBJ1-4. The CDR3 totals 16 residues. The germline CDR1 and CDR2 sequences are SGHNT and YYREEE (reference sequence). The CDR3 here is CASSFRGLPPNEKLFF.

This chain connects TRBV20-1 to TRBJ1-1; TCRdb designates TRBD1, a call that cannot be tested without DNA. CDR3 length: 13 residues. The V gene's germline CDR1 is DFQATT and CDR2 SNEGSKA (reference sequence). The CDR3 reads CSATVPGQNMAFF.

The CDR3 spells CASSPGTDEQYF. V is TRBV18 and J is TRBJ2-7; without DNA, the TCRdb call of TRBD1 cannot be checked. Germline CDR1 and CDR2: KGHSH and LQKENI. The CDR3 runs to 12 residues.